The 24 T cell receptor beta chains listed next were all sequenced from one sample in a study of cytomegalovirus exposure and HLA in healthy donors. Primers included in the PCR were 60 Vbeta and 13 Jbeta primers. Clones were sequenced by immunoSEQ multiplex PCR, and TCRdb holds only the in-frame ones, with some missing. Here the sample spans some 71,000 clones, roughly three quarters being singletons. The sample taken for sequencing was PBMCs. The receptors derive from a man younger than 35 in good health and CMV-seronegative.

This chain joins TRBV7-7 and TRBJ1-1; TRBD1 matches at 7 bases. The CDR3 loop spans 13 amino acids. V gave up 4 bases and J gave up 6 bases; unmatched junction bases: 5. The germline gives CDR1 SSHAT, CDR2 FNYEAQ (reference sequence). This chain's CDR3 is CASSSDRDAEAFF. In DNA form, the CDR3 reads TGTGCCAGCAGCTCCGACAGGGACGCTGAAGCTTTCTTT.

As DNA, the CDR3 is TGTGCCAGCAGCTCAAGCACGGGGCGGGGATTGCCCCTCCACTTT. Translating it yields CASSSSTGRGLPLHF. The chain uses TRBV7-6 and TRBJ1-6; weak D call: TRBD1 (5 bases). CDR1 is SGHVS, CDR2 FNYEAQ, per germline. V was clipped by 4 bases and J by 13 bases, with 20 bases between them. This CDR3 contains 15 residues. Supplemented by reference TRBV7-6 and TRBJ1-6, the full variable domain reads GAGVSQSPRYKVTKRGQDVALRCDPISGHVSLYWYRQALGQGPEFLTYFNYEAQQDKSGLPNDRFSAERPEGSISTLTIQRTEQRDSAMYRCASSSSTGRGLPLHFGNGTRLTVT.

V usage is TRBV10-3 and J usage is TRBJ1-1; 7 nucleotides align to TRBD1. V trimming: 3 bases; J trimming: 6 bases; junction bases outside the gene matches: 4. The CDR3 loop spans 13 amino acids. Germline lookup yields CDR1 ENHRY and CDR2 SYGVKD. CDR3 coding DNA: TGTGCCATCAGTGAAGGGACAGCATCTGAAGCTTTCTTT. This codes for CAISEGTASEAFF.

This rearrangement joins TRBV5-1 to TRBJ2-1, with 13 bases fitting TRBD2. Germline CDR1 is SGHRS and CDR2 is YFSETQ. This CDR3 is 15 amino acids long. The V and J ends lost 4 bases and 3 bases, in that order; junction bases with no gene match: 1. The CDR3 is CASSTSGGDYNEQFF. CDR3 sequence (DNA): TGCGCCAGCAGCACTAGCGGGGGGGACTACAATGAGCAGTTCTTC.

The chain carries TRBV6-4 and TRBJ2-3; tentative D call: TRBD1 (5 bases). Germline V gene lookup returns CDR1 MRHNA and CDR2 SNTAGT. V lost 0 bases and J 6 bases, leaving 10 bases between the germline ends. The CDR3 is 14 residues long. Here the CDR3 reads CASSDSRVGDTQYF. For the CDR3, the DNA is TGTGCCAGCAGTGACTCCAGGGTAGGGGATACGCAGTATTTT.

Remarks on this clone: Other nucleotide sequences in the sample specify the same CDR3. This chain joins TRBV5-1 and TRBJ2-3, with 9 bases lining up with TRBD2. The length of the CDR3 is 16 residues. Germline V CDR1 and CDR2: SGHRS, YFSETQ. With V trimmed by 0 bases and J by 3 bases, 5 bases remained unmatched. The CDR3 coding sequence is TGCGCCAGCAGCTTGGCGCCGGCGGGGGGGACAGATACGCAGTATTTT. Amino acids: CASSLAPAGGTDTQYF. Based on the CDR3 plus reference TRBV5-1 and TRBJ2-3, the full variable domain is KAGVTQTPRYLIKTRGQQVTLSCSPISGHRSVSWYQQTPGQGLQFLFEYFSETQRNKGNFPGRFSGRQFSNSRSEMNVSTLELGDSALYLCASSLAPAGGTDTQYFGPGTRLTVL.

The chain joins TRBV19 to TRBJ1-4; D not certain. CDR1 is LNHDA and CDR2 is SQIVND in the germline V gene (reference sequence). Trimming left V 8 bases short and J 4 bases short, with 5 bases between. The CDR3 runs 11 residues. The CDR3 protein is CASRLNEKLFF. For the CDR3, the DNA is TGTGCCAGTCGACTTAATGAAAAACTGTTTTTT.

The genes are TRBV9 and TRBJ1-2; D is unclear. Trimming removed 4 bases at V and 8 bases at J, with 24 bases between. Germline V gene data show CDR1 as SGDLS and CDR2 as YYNGEE. The CDR3 is 16 residues long. CDR3 region: CASSPPTPGNRGGYTF. The CDR3 DNA is TGTGCCAGCAGCCCACCAACTCCGGGCAATCGAGGGGGCTACACCTTC.

V usage is TRBV6-5 and J usage is TRBJ1-2; 10 bases line up with TRBD1. The CDR3 extends over 14 amino acids. Germline-derived CDR1 and CDR2 are MNHEY and SVGAGI. With 2 bases clipped from V and 6 bases from J, the junction kept 3 bases outside the gene matches. The CDR3 region has the DNA TGTGCCAGCAGTTACGGGACAGGGGTTCATGGCTACACCTTC. Protein product: CASSYGTGVHGYTF.

This rearrangement joins TRBV6-6 to TRBJ1-6; weak D call: TRBD1 (6 bases). This CDR3 has 14 amino acids. The V gene's germline CDR1 is MNHNY and CDR2 SVGAGI (reference sequence). V lost 2 bases and J 9 bases, leaving 11 bases between the germline ends. DNA for the CDR3: TGTGCCAGCAGTTACCGGGACAAATCTTCACCCCTCCACTTT. Amino acids: CASSYRDKSSPLHF.

The chain carries TRBV6-1 and TRBJ2-2; 7 bases align to TRBD1. J was trimmed by 4 bases and V by 3 bases; bases with no gene match: 5. CDR3 length equals 15 residues. The germline gives CDR1 MNHNS, CDR2 SASEGT. The CDR3 region is CASSDPRQGTGELFF. CDR3 bases: TGTGCCAGCAGTGATCCTCGACAGGGCACCGGGGAGCTGTTTTTT.

This chain connects TRBV10-1 to TRBJ2-5; TRBD1 agrees at 7 bases. V dropped 3 bases and J dropped 4; count of bases not matched to a gene: 5. This CDR3 region has 14 residues. Germline values: CDR1 WNHNN, CDR2 SYGVQD (reference sequence). CDR3 in amino acids: CASSDPTGPETQYF. In DNA form, the CDR3 reads TGCGCCAGCAGTGATCCGACAGGGCCAGAGACCCAGTACTTC.

V gene TRBV5-4 combines with J gene TRBJ1-6; 9 nucleotides align to TRBD1. The CDR3 length is 15 residues. V was clipped by 4 bases and J by 9 bases; unmatched bases: 8. Germline V gene lookup returns CDR1 SGHNT and CDR2 YYREEE (reference sequence). The CDR3 region has the DNA TGTGCCAGCAGCGACTGGGACAGGGTGTCTTCACCCCTCCACTTT. Its protein product is CASSDWDRVSSPLHF.

The chain joins TRBV6-6 to TRBJ1-6, with 8 bases lining up with TRBD1. The V and J ends lost 0 bases and 10 bases, in that order; junction bases with no gene match: 2. The CDR3 sequence is 14 residues long. CDR1 and CDR2 from the germline V gene are MNHNY and SVGAGI (reference sequence). The DNA for the CDR3 is TGTGCCAGCAGTTACTCGAGACAGGGGTCACCCCTCCACTTT. It is translated as CASSYSRQGSPLHF.

The chain is built from TRBV30 and TRBJ2-3; TRBD2 matches at 8 bases. The V gene end was trimmed by 2 bases and the J gene end by 4 bases; junction bases not matched to a gene: 5. The CDR3 has 14 amino acids. CDR1 GTSNPN and CDR2 SVGIG come from the germline V gene (reference sequence). CDR3 DNA sequence: TGTGCCTGGAGTCGGGGGGGCGGTGCAGATACGCAGTATTTT. Amino acids: CAWSRGGGADTQYF.

This chain links TRBV4-2 with TRBJ2-7, with D possibly being TRBD1 (5 bases). Germline V lookup: CDR1 LGHNA, CDR2 YNFKEQ. V gave up 0 bases and J gave up 6 bases, with 15 bases separating them. This CDR3 region has 15 residues. CDR3 sequence reads: CASSQDPRDFVEQYF. CDR3 DNA sequence: TGTGCCAGCAGCCAAGATCCCAGGGATTTTGTCGAGCAGTACTTC.

CDR3 sequence reads: CASSTGLAYNEQFF. CDR3 nucleotides: TGTGCCAGCAGCACGGGACTAGCCTACAATGAGCAGTTCTTC. This rearrangement joins TRBV7-2 to TRBJ2-1; 8 nucleotides agree with TRBD2. V was clipped by 5 bases and J by 2 bases; unmatched bases: 2. Germline CDR1 reads SGHTA; CDR2 reads FQGNSA. This CDR3 is built from 14 residues.

This chain uses TRBV5-5 with TRBJ2-5, with TRBD2 identical over 13 bases. CDR1 and CDR2 (germline): SGHKS, YYEKEE (reference sequence). CDR3 length: 16 residues. V shed 0 bases, J shed 4 bases, and the junction held 3 bases outside the gene matches. The CDR3: CASSLELAGGRETQYF. DNA for the CDR3: TGTGCCAGCAGCTTGGAACTAGCGGGGGGGCGAGAGACCCAGTACTTC.

The rearrangement uses TRBV5-1 and TRBJ2-1; 8 bases are a match to TRBD2. The germline V gene encodes CDR1 SGHRS and CDR2 YFSETQ. This CDR3 has 14 residues. V lost 3 bases, J lost 8 bases, and 7 bases stayed unmatched. CDR3 nucleotide sequence: TGCGCCAGCAGCTGGGGACTAGTCGTTGATGAGCAGTTCTTC. Translation: CASSWGLVVDEQFF. The complete variable domain, with remaining parts taken from reference TRBV5-1 and TRBJ2-1, reads KAGVTQTPRYLIKTRGQQVTLSCSPISGHRSVSWYQQTPGQGLQFLFEYFSETQRNKGNFPGRFSGRQFSNSRSEMNVSTLELGDSALYLCASSWGLVVDEQFFGPGTRLTVL.

This chain joins TRBV4-3 and TRBJ1-6; no firm D call. V lost 1 base to trimming and J lost 0 bases, with 4 bases between them. The CDR3 has 15 residues. The V gene's germline CDR1 is LGHNA and CDR2 YSLEER. The CDR3 here is CASSQVGSYNSPLHF. CDR3 bases: TGCGCCAGCAGCCAAGTCGGCTCCTATAATTCACCCCTCCACTTT.

The genes are TRBV6-5 and TRBJ1-5; 8 bases fit TRBD1. Germline CDR1 and CDR2: MNHEY and SVGAGI. The junction had 12 bases not matched to a gene; V was cut back by 10 bases and J by 7 bases. CDR3 length: 14 amino acids. In DNA, the CDR3 is TGTGCCACCAGCCCCGACAGGGGTAGACAGCCCCAGCATTTT. The encoded protein is CATSPDRGRQPQHF.

V and J are TRBV7-2 and TRBJ1-6; no definite D call. The CDR3 extends over 13 amino acids. CDR1 SGHTA and CDR2 FQGNSA come from the germline V gene. Trimming took 8 bases from V and 10 from J, leaving 15 bases between them. In DNA, the CDR3 is TGTGCCAGCGGTACCTATTCCACCTCACCCCTCCACTTT. Protein: CASGTYSTSPLHF. Filled out from reference TRBV7-2 and TRBJ1-6, the complete variable domain reads GAGVSQSPSNKVTEKGKDVELRCDPISGHTALYWYRQSLGQGLEFLIYFQGNSAPDKSGLPSDRFSAERTGGSVSTLTIQRTQQEDSAVYLCASGTYSTSPLHFGNGTRLTVT.

This rearrangement joins TRBV4-2 to TRBJ2-2, with D tentatively TRBD1 (6 bases). The germline CDR1 and CDR2 sequences are LGHNA and YNFKEQ. The CDR3 totals 14 residues. The ends were cut back, 4 bases at V and 3 bases at J, with 9 bases in the middle. The CDR3 DNA is TGTGCCAGCAGCCTCGGACAGTACACCGGGGAGCTGTTTTTT. Translated, it gives CASSLGQYTGELFF.

V usage is TRBV11-3 and J usage is TRBJ2-7; D might be TRBD1 (5 bases). This CDR3 region has 13 residues. The V end was cut by 5 bases, the J end by 0 bases, with 8 bases between. Germline V gene sequence: CDR1 SGHNT, CDR2 YENEEA. The CDR3 reads CASSPQGSYEQYF. The DNA for the CDR3 is TGTGCCAGCAGCCCTCAGGGCTCCTACGAGCAGTACTTC.